Below are 24 T cell receptor beta chains sequenced from a single sample in a study of identifying expanded T cells in peripheral blood. Only in-frame clones appear in the TCRdb table, and some are missing; sequencing was by immunoSEQ multiplex PCR. The top ten hold about a fifth of the sample, which has roughly 63,000 clones, approximately 80% seen once. The sample taken for sequencing was blood. Every receptor here comes from a person aged 18 to 75 in good health.

The chain carries TRBV15 and TRBJ2-2, with TRBD1 matching over 8 bases. The CDR3 spans 14 residues. Germline V gives CDR1 LNHNV, CDR2 YYDKDF (reference sequence). V dropped 11 bases and J dropped 4; count of bases not matched to a gene: 9. In DNA form, the CDR3 reads TGTGCCGCCCGGACAGGGATCGGCACCGGGGAGCTGTTTTTT. Amino acid sequence: CAARTGIGTGELFF.

This clone occurred once. This rearrangement joins TRBV18 to TRBJ2-2; the D is unclear. This CDR3 region has 16 residues. CDR1 and CDR2 from the germline V gene are KGHSH and LQKENI. Trimming cost V 2 bases and J 5 bases, with 15 bases left between them. In nucleotides, the CDR3 is TGTGCCAGCTCACCAATGCAGCAGATTAATACCGGGGAGCTGTTTTTT. Protein: CASSPMQQINTGELFF.

V gene TRBV4-1 combines with J gene TRBJ1-5; D is possibly TRBD1 (6 bases). V gave up 0 bases and J gave up 0 bases, with 15 bases separating them. Germline V lookup: CDR1 MGHRA, CDR2 YSYEKL. The CDR3 is 18 residues long. The CDR3 protein is CASSQDKAGANSNQPQHF. CDR3 nucleotide sequence: TGCGCCAGCAGCCAAGATAAGGCAGGGGCAAATAGCAATCAGCCCCAGCATTTT.

The V and J genes are TRBV7-2 and TRBJ1-2; the D is unclear. This CDR3 contains 16 residues. V dropped 0 bases and J dropped 6 bases, with 17 bases sitting between them. Germline lookup yields CDR1 SGHTA and CDR2 FQGNSA. CDR3 protein: CASSLAGFAQVDGYTF. The CDR3 DNA reads TGTGCCAGCAGCTTAGCGGGTTTTGCCCAGGTGGATGGCTACACCTTC.

The chain uses TRBV7-8 and TRBJ2-7; TRBD1 is a possible D gene (7 bases). The CDR3 consists of 15 residues. Germline V gene data show CDR1 as SGHVS and CDR2 as FQNEAQ. Trimming stripped 8 bases from V and 2 bases from J, with 19 bases between. The CDR3 loop reads CASSLQGGRPYEQYV. DNA for the CDR3: TGTGCCAGCTCACTTCAGGGGGGCAGGCCCTACGAGCAGTACGTC.

This sequence joins TRBV5-2 and TRBJ2-3; the table's D call, TRBD1, was not checked against the DNA. TRBV5-2 constitutes a pseudogene. CDR3 length: 13 amino acids. CDR3: CASSQGSTDTQYF. CDR3 coding DNA: TGTGCCAGCAGCCAGGGGAGCACAGATACGCAGTATTTT.

In its sample, this clone was seen once. The genes are TRBV5-5 and TRBJ1-2; D remains ambiguous. This CDR3 is built from 14 residues. Per the germline V gene, CDR1 is SGHKS and CDR2 is YYEKEE (reference sequence). The V gene lost 4 bases and the J gene lost 8 bases, with 18 bases spanning the gap. CDR3 sequence reads: CASSGRPGNGGYTF. The CDR3 DNA follows: TGTGCCAGCAGCGGCCGACCGGGAAACGGGGGCTACACCTTC.

This chain links TRBV11-2 with TRBJ2-1, with 7 bases fitting TRBD2. The CDR3 sequence is 14 residues long. V lost 4 bases to trimming and J lost 4 bases; unmatched junction nucleotides: 4. Germline V CDR1 and CDR2: SGHAT, FQNNGV. The CDR3 DNA reads as TGTGCCAGCAGCTGGGGCGGGGGATACAATGAGCAGTTCTTC. This sequence encodes CASSWGGGYNEQFF. The entire variable domain, with the rest obtained from reference TRBV11-2 and TRBJ2-1, is as follows: EAGVAQSPRYKIIEKRQSVAFWCNPISGHATLYWYQQILGQGPKLLIQFQNNGVVDDSQLPKDRFSAERLKGVDSTLKIQPAKLEDSAVYLCASSWGGGYNEQFFGPGTRLTVL.

The chain employs TRBV7-6 and TRBJ1-4, with 8 positions matching TRBD1. The CDR3 consists of 13 residues. CDR1 is SGHVS and CDR2 is FNYEAQ in the germline V gene. J was trimmed by 5 bases and V by 8 bases; bases with no gene match: 4. The CDR3 sequence is CASRRGPNEKLFF. CDR3 sequence (DNA): TGTGCCAGCCGCAGGGGGCCCAATGAAAAACTGTTTTTT.

The CDR3 nucleotides are TGTGCCTGGAGTGTACCTCCGGGACTAGCGGGTACTACCCAAGAGACCCAGTACTTC. Translated, it gives CAWSVPPGLAGTTQETQYF. The chain employs TRBV30 and TRBJ2-5; the match to TRBD2 covers 12 bases. V was clipped by 0 bases and J by 1 base; unmatched bases: 12. Germline V lookup: CDR1 GTSNPN, CDR2 SVGIG (reference sequence). CDR3 length: 19 amino acids.

The V gene is TRBV5-4, the J gene TRBJ2-1, with TRBD2 matching 7 bases. The CDR3 sequence is 16 residues long. From germline, CDR1 is SGHNT and CDR2 YYREEE (reference sequence). After removal of 4 bases from V and 7 bases from J, the junction contained 14 bases not matched to a gene. CDR3 coding DNA: TGTGCCAGCAGCCCCGGGCTAGCGGAAAGTAAGAATGAGCAGTTCTTC. Translating gives CASSPGLAESKNEQFF.

The chain links TRBV5-1 to TRBJ1-6, with D unresolved. The germline gives CDR1 SGHRS, CDR2 YFSETQ. This CDR3 spans 15 amino acids. V was trimmed by 0 bases and J by 0 bases, leaving 4 bases between them. CDR3 residues: CASSLGSSYNSPLHF. CDR3 coding DNA: TGCGCCAGCAGCTTGGGGAGCTCCTATAATTCACCCCTCCACTTT.

The chain combines TRBV18 with TRBJ1-2; TRBD1 might be the D (6 bases). CDR1 KGHSH and CDR2 LQKENI come from the germline V gene. Trimming took 3 bases from V and 6 from J, leaving 14 bases between them. The CDR3 is 14 amino acids. The CDR3 DNA reads TGTGCCAGCTCACCGGGATACAGGGAGAATGGCTACACCTTC. This codes for CASSPGYRENGYTF.

V is TRBV5-8 and J is TRBJ1-5; no firm D call. V lost 4 bases, J lost 10 bases, and 24 bases lay in between. Germline V lookup: CDR1 SGHTS, CDR2 YDEGEE. The CDR3 consists of 16 residues. In DNA, the CDR3 is TGTGCCAGCAGCCAGAACCCATCAGTCGTCGCAGACCCCCAGCATTTT. Protein product: CASSQNPSVVADPQHF.

V usage is TRBV10-1 and J usage is TRBJ2-7, with 8 bases that match TRBD2. V dropped 3 bases and J dropped 7; count of bases not matched to a gene: 11. CDR1 is WNHNN, CDR2 SYGVQD, per germline (reference sequence). The CDR3 has 15 amino acids. The CDR3 sequence: CASSDFGRAPREQYF. The CDR3 DNA is TGCGCCAGCAGTGATTTCGGGAGGGCCCCACGGGAGCAGTACTTC.

This clone appeared a single time. The rearrangement uses TRBV14 and TRBJ2-1; TRBD2 might be the D (6 bases). The CDR3 consists of 13 residues. CDR1 and CDR2 from the germline V gene are SGHDN and FVKESK. The germline V and J ends were trimmed by 8 bases and 5 bases, with 13 bases remaining between them. The CDR3, as DNA: TGTGCCAGCGGGCCTAGCGTAGACAATGAGCAGTTCTTC. Translating gives CASGPSVDNEQFF.

This clone was observed once. In nucleotides, the CDR3 is TGCGCCAGCTCATTCCGGACAGGGCCACTCAATGAGCAGTTCTTC. Encoded protein: CASSFRTGPLNEQFF. The chain recombines TRBV5-1 with TRBJ2-1; 8 bases align to TRBD1. Germline V lookup: CDR1 SGHRS, CDR2 YFSETQ. The V segment lost 7 bases and the J segment 6 bases; nucleotides outside the gene matches: 12. The CDR3 is 15 amino acids.

The chain recombines TRBV27 with TRBJ2-3, with D perhaps TRBD1 (5 bases). This CDR3 is built from 13 residues. Trimming shortened V by 6 bases and J by 6 bases, and 13 bases separated the two germline ends. Germline loops: CDR1 MNHEY, CDR2 SMNVEV (reference sequence). The DNA of the CDR3 is TGTGCCAGCAGCCATTACACAGGTGATACGCAGTATTTT. It yields the protein CASSHYTGDTQYF.

This clone was observed a few times. The sample carries other DNA sequences with the same CDR3. The chain recombines TRBV4-1 with TRBJ2-7, with D uncertain. This CDR3 comprises 12 residues. V lost 0 bases and J 5 bases, leaving 5 bases between the germline ends. Germline lookup yields CDR1 MGHRA and CDR2 YSYEKL. The CDR3 region is CASSQEGHEQYF. CDR3 in DNA: TGCGCCAGCAGCCAAGAGGGTCACGAGCAGTACTTC.

This clone was found once. This chain links TRBV5-6 with TRBJ2-7; unclear D gene. The CDR3 has 15 residues. Germline V lookup: CDR1 SGHDT, CDR2 YYEEEE. V gave up 0 bases and J gave up 3 bases, with 13 bases separating them. The CDR3 protein is CASSLDLGSVYEQYV. CDR3 DNA sequence: TGTGCCAGCAGCTTGGACCTCGGGTCGGTCTACGAGCAGTACGTC.

The J gene is TRBJ1-1, the V gene TRBV11-3; D not certain. The CDR3 has 13 amino acids. Germline V gives CDR1 SGHNT, CDR2 YENEEA. V shed 5 bases and J shed 1 base, with 8 bases lying between them. The CDR3 protein is CASSPLTNTEAFF. The CDR3 DNA reads as TGTGCCAGCAGCCCCCTCACGAACACTGAAGCTTTCTTT.

This chain uses TRBV9 with TRBJ2-5, with D maybe TRBD2 (6 bases). This CDR3 comprises 14 residues. The germline V gene has CDR1 SGDLS and CDR2 YYNGEE. Deletions cut 0 bases from V and 2 bases from J, with 8 bases between. The CDR3 reads CASSVEGGQETQYF. The CDR3 region has the DNA TGTGCCAGCAGCGTAGAAGGAGGGCAAGAGACCCAGTACTTC.

This chain links TRBV6-6 with TRBJ2-1, with D possibly TRBD1 on 5 matching bases. Deletions cut 6 bases from V and 3 bases from J, with 15 bases between. The CDR3 is made up of 15 amino acids. Germline CDR1 reads MNHNY; CDR2 reads SVGAGI (reference sequence). The CDR3 region has the DNA TGTGCCAGCAGGGAGAGTAGGGGATACTACAATGAGCAGTTCTTC. It encodes CASRESRGYYNEQFF.

This clone showed up just a few times. The V and J genes are TRBV27 and TRBJ2-1; 7 bases align to TRBD1. The CDR3 sequence is 14 residues long. Trimming cost V 3 bases and J 6 bases; bases outside gene matches: 5. The V gene's germline CDR1 is MNHEY and CDR2 SMNVEV (reference sequence). CDR3 in amino acids: CASSFATGINEQFF. The CDR3 region has the DNA TGTGCCAGCAGTTTTGCGACAGGGATCAATGAGCAGTTCTTC.